This entry lists 18 T cell receptor beta chains sequenced from one sample in a study of CD8 T cells in ankylosing spondylitis. Regarding the study as a whole: It appeared that ankylosing spondylitis blood was characterized by a TCR beta motif of several highly homologous variants.

Antigen specificity for these receptors is unknown. TCRdb called the 5' RACE reads again in MiXCR, with one record for every CDR3 protein. The top ten hold roughly 46% of the sample, which has 200,000 to 250,000 distinct CDR3 sequences, around 18% seen once. The specimen sequenced was blood, either unsorted or a sorted T cell fraction (not recorded which). The receptors here all came from a male donor with ankylosing spondylitis.

This clonotype showed up just a few times. This chain links TRBV27 with TRBJ2-1, with D possibly TRBD2 on 6 matching bases. Germline loops: CDR1 MNHEY, CDR2 SMNVEV (reference sequence). Deletions cut 4 bases from V and 8 bases from J, with 15 bases between. The CDR3 totals 14 residues. The CDR3 reads CASSYEGGAHEQFF. The CDR3 DNA reads as TGTGCCAGCAGTTACGAGGGAGGAGCGCATGAGCAGTTCTTC.

In its sample, this clonotype was seen a few times. The chain employs TRBV10-3 and TRBJ1-2; tentative D call: TRBD1 (6 bases). V lost 1 base, J lost 6 bases, and 12 bases lay in between. The CDR3 extends over 14 amino acids. Germline V gene data show CDR1 as ENHRY and CDR2 as SYGVKD. This CDR3 reads CAISEWGAVDGYTF. CDR3 DNA: TGTGCCATCAGTGAGTGGGGGGCGGTGGATGGCTACACCTTC.

In its sample, this clonotype was seen a few times. The chain has TRBV10-3 and TRBJ2-7; D call uncertain. V lost 2 bases, J lost 2 bases, and 7 bases lay in between. The germline gives CDR1 ENHRY, CDR2 SYGVKD. This CDR3 is built from 13 residues. The CDR3 bases are TGTGCCATCAGTGAGGGCTTCACCTACGAGCAGTACTTC. Translating it yields CAISEGFTYEQYF.

The genes are TRBV5-1 and TRBJ2-2, with 9 bases that match TRBD2. The CDR3 has 16 amino acids. Per germline, CDR1 SGHRS and CDR2 YFSETQ. The V gene end was trimmed by 2 bases and the J gene end by 2 bases; junction bases not matched to a gene: 4. This CDR3 reads CASSFQTSGNTGELFF. CDR3 in DNA: TGCGCCAGCAGCTTTCAGACTAGCGGAAACACCGGGGAGCTGTTTTTT. Based on the CDR3 plus reference TRBV5-1 and TRBJ2-2, the full variable domain is KAGVTQTPRYLIKTRGQQVTLSCSPISGHRSVSWYQQTPGQGLQFLFEYFSETQRNKGNFPGRFSGRQFSNSRSEMNVSTLELGDSALYLCASSFQTSGNTGELFFGEGSRLTVL.

The chain recombines TRBV4-2 with TRBJ2-7, with 8 bases aligning to TRBD2. V was clipped by 1 base and J by 4 bases; unmatched bases: 9. Per the germline V gene, CDR1 is LGHNA and CDR2 is YNFKEQ. The CDR3 has 16 residues. Here the CDR3 DNA reads TGTGCCAGCAGCCAAGGGATAGCGGGAAACAATTACGAGCAGTACTTC. It encodes CASSQGIAGNNYEQYF.

The gene calls are TRBV5-8 and TRBJ1-1; 9 nucleotides align to TRBD1. The CDR3 spans 14 residues. Germline V CDR1 and CDR2: SGHTS, YDEGEE. V shed 2 bases, J shed 4 bases, and the junction held 3 bases outside the gene matches. CDR3 DNA: TGTGCCAGCAGCTTTGGACAGGGGAGCACTGAAGCTTTCTTT. It yields the protein CASSFGQGSTEAFF.

The chain recombines TRBV13 with TRBJ2-7, with 10 bases lining up with TRBD2. Germline CDR1 is PRHDT and CDR2 is FYEKMQ (reference sequence). The junction had 2 bases not matched to a gene; V was cut back by 7 bases and J by 2 bases. CDR3 size: 13 residues. The CDR3 reads CASNSGRAYEQYF. CDR3 nucleotide sequence: TGTGCCAGCAACAGCGGGAGGGCCTACGAGCAGTACTTC.

The sample holds many counts of this clonotype. The rearrangement uses TRBV12-3 or TRBV12-4 and TRBJ2-5; D not certain. V was shortened by 6 bases and J by 0 bases, with 8 bases between the two germline ends. The CDR3 loop spans 13 amino acids. The chain's CDR3 is CASSQEYQETQYF. In DNA form, the CDR3 reads TGTGCCAGCAGCCAGGAGTACCAAGAGACCCAGTACTTC.

The CDR3 protein is CAWSAESTDTQYF. CDR3 DNA sequence: TGTGCCTGGAGTGCCGAGAGCACAGATACGCAGTATTTT. V is TRBV30 and J is TRBJ2-3, with unresolved D. Trimming removed 1 base at V and 0 bases at J, with 5 bases between. Germline V gene sequence: CDR1 GTSNPN, CDR2 SVGIG (reference sequence). The CDR3 sequence is 13 residues long.

Only a few counts were recorded for this clonotype. The chain has TRBV20-1 and TRBJ2-1, with 7 bases fitting TRBD1. In germline, CDR1 is DFQATT, CDR2 SNEGSKA (reference sequence). V shed 6 bases, J shed 6 bases, and the junction held 8 bases outside the gene matches. This CDR3 contains 13 residues. The CDR3 region is CSAKTGVINEQFF. The CDR3 DNA reads TGCAGTGCCAAAACAGGGGTAATCAATGAGCAGTTCTTC.

In this sample, this clonotype turned up a few times. Compared with germline, one end of the junction differs, possibly owing to a read error. The chain combines TRBV20-1 with TRBJ2-7; 7 nucleotides agree with TRBD2. The CDR3 has 13 residues. Germline CDR1 DFQATT, CDR2 SNEGSKA (reference sequence). CDR3 nucleotides: TGCAGTGCTAGCGGGAGGAACTCCTTCGAGCAGTACTTC. The encoded protein is CSASGRNSFEQYF.

V is TRBV7-8 and J is TRBJ2-1; weak D call: TRBD1 (5 bases). The CDR3 runs to 16 residues. V gave up 2 bases and J gave up 0 bases, with 11 bases separating them. The germline V gene has CDR1 SGHVS and CDR2 FQNEAQ. CDR3 residues: CASSLRGGTSYNEQFF. The DNA of the CDR3 is TGTGCCAGCAGCTTAAGGGGCGGAACCTCCTACAATGAGCAGTTCTTC.

The sample holds a few counts of this clonotype. This sequence joins TRBV4-3 and TRBJ1-1; D is uncertain. Germline CDR1 and CDR2: LGHNA and YSLEER. The CDR3 length is 13 residues. Trimming took off 3 bases at V and 1 base at J, with 6 bases between the two ends. In nucleotides, the CDR3 is TGCGCCAGCAGCCAGACACGGAACACTGAAGCTTTCTTT. This translates into CASSQTRNTEAFF.

In its sample, this clonotype was seen a few times. The J gene is TRBJ2-1, the V gene TRBV11-2; D is possibly TRBD1 (5 bases). The V gene lost 3 bases and the J gene lost 9 bases, with 15 bases spanning the gap. The CDR3 spans 14 residues. The germline V gene has CDR1 SGHAT and CDR2 FQNNGV. The CDR3, as DNA: TGTGCCAGCAGCTTTGAGCGTGGGGCTGGTGAGCAGTTCTTC. This codes for CASSFERGAGEQFF.

This clonotype was counted only a few times. V and J are TRBV12-3 or TRBV12-4 and TRBJ2-3, with D uncertain. This CDR3 contains 14 residues. V lost 2 bases and J lost 2, with 8 bases in between. The CDR3 is CASSLLIFTDTQYF. The CDR3, as DNA: TGTGCCAGCAGTTTATTAATCTTCACAGATACGCAGTATTTT.

This clonotype was counted between two and nine times. The rearrangement links TRBV9 to TRBJ2-3; 14 bases are a match to TRBD2. V trimming: 0 bases; J trimming: 4 bases; junction bases outside the gene matches: 4. Germline CDR1 SGDLS, CDR2 YYNGEE. This CDR3 comprises 17 residues. This CDR3 reads CASSVDEGLAGADTQYF. The DNA of the CDR3 is TGTGCCAGCAGCGTAGATGAGGGACTAGCGGGGGCAGATACGCAGTATTTT.

The chain uses TRBV7-9 and TRBJ1-4, with 8 bases identical to TRBD1. V shed 4 bases and J 8 bases; nucleotides not matched to a gene: 12. Per the germline V gene, CDR1 is SEHNR and CDR2 is FQNEAQ (reference sequence). CDR3 length: 16 residues. The CDR3 reads CASSWSGQGEEEKLFF. DNA for the CDR3: TGTGCCAGCAGCTGGAGCGGACAGGGCGAAGAGGAAAAACTGTTTTTT.

About this clonotype itself: This could be a read error, since a much larger clone is one nucleotide away. The gene calls are TRBV14 and TRBJ2-1, with D unresolved. The CDR3 totals 13 residues. CDR1 is SGHDN and CDR2 is FVKESK in the germline V gene. The ends were cut back, 4 bases at V and 0 bases at J, with 4 bases in the middle. CDR3 coding DNA: TGTGCCAGCAGCCCGAACTCCTACAATGAGCAGTTCTTC. Translation gives CASSPNSYNEQFF.